The sequence of this TCR beta chain was determined in a study of T cells in Graves' hyperthyroidism and ophthalmopathy. This clonotype was detected many times. What it recognizes is unknown. Germline loops: CDR1 MDHEN, CDR2 SYDVKM. J lost 9 bases, V lost 2 bases, and 9 bases had no gene match. CDR3 length: 14 residues. Study findings and constraints: Blood shared most expanded thyroid clonotypes above 0.001. Ophthalmopathy and stable hyperthyroidism were separated by a 13 V-J model.

It was RNA transcripts that yielded the amplified TCR beta CDR3 regions. The HTBI primer set served for first-round RT-PCR of the TCR CDR3. TCRdb re-analysed the multiplex PCR reads in MiXCR, keeping a single row per CDR3 protein. This sample has a few hundred thousand distinct CDR3 sequences, with less than 15% found just once. The sample comprised blood. V usage is TRBV28 and J usage is TRBJ1-1, with 7 nucleotides matching TRBD1. The clonotype was recovered from a man aged 30 to 39 with Graves' hyperthyroidism that later progressed to Graves' ophthalmopathy. The chain's CDR3 is CASSLKRQGLKAFF. In nucleotides, the CDR3 is TGTGCCAGCAGTTTAAAAAGACAGGGCCTCAAAGCTTTCTTT. The full variable domain, with the rest looked up from reference TRBV28 and TRBJ1-1, is DVKVTQSSRYLVKRTGEKVFLECVQDMDHENMFWYRQDPGLGLRLIYFSYDVKMKEKGDIPEGYSVSREKKERFSLILESASTNQTSMYLCASSLKRQGLKAFFGQGTRLTVV.